This T cell receptor (beta chain) was observed in a study of cytomegalovirus exposure and HLA in healthy donors. Study-level findings and limits: The authors enumerated 150 to 200 TCR beta chains as linked to cytomegalovirus. One variant, a missense change in DCLRE1C, was linked in a later analysis to TCR beta V- and J-gene trimming.

Comment on this clone: The antigen is unknown.

PCR involved 60 Vbeta and 13 Jbeta primers. The assay was immunoSEQ multiplex PCR, and TCRdb's table has in-frame clones only and misses some. The sample has 180,000 or so clones, roughly 85% seen once; the top ten hold approximately 6%. V lost 5 bases to trimming and J lost 2 bases; unmatched junction nucleotides: 3. The V gene's germline CDR1 is MNHEY and CDR2 SVGAGI. The CDR3 contains 14 residues. V and J are TRBV6-5 and TRBJ2-7, with 10 bases fitting TRBD1. The TCR comes from a man in his forties in good health and CMV-seropositive. The sequenced sample consisted of PBMCs. This CDR3 reads CASSRQGATYEQYF. The CDR3 DNA reads TGTGCCAGCAGTCGACAGGGGGCTACCTACGAGCAGTACTTC.